Listed here are 12 T cell receptor beta chains from one sample, sequenced in a study of neurological immune-mediated disorders. From the 5' RACE reads, TCRdb called clonotypes with MiXCR, one entry per CDR3 protein. The repertoire holds some 77,000 distinct CDR3 sequences, with about 9.7% as singletons. Sequenced input: PBMCs. Source of these receptors: a man aged 45-60 years in good health.

This clonotype was found many times. This chain joins TRBV5-6 and TRBJ1-1; 8 bases are a match to TRBD1. Germline CDR1 reads SGHDT; CDR2 reads YYEEEE. The CDR3 length is 12 residues. Trimming removed 4 bases from V and 14 bases from J; junction bases left unmatched: 10. CDR3 sequence reads: CASSAGQGLSFF. DNA for the CDR3: TGTGCCAGCAGCGCCGGACAGGGATTGAGCTTCTTT.

This clonotype was found many times. The chain is built from TRBV12-3 or TRBV12-4 and TRBJ2-7; D ambiguous. Trimming shortened V by 0 bases and J by 5 bases, and 8 bases separated the two germline ends. CDR3 length equals 13 residues. CDR3 in DNA: TGTGCCAGCAGTTTAGCGCAGTGGCACGAGCAGTACTTC. Translated, it gives CASSLAQWHEQYF.

This clonotype showed up many times. V is TRBV7-2 and J is TRBJ1-1, with D uncertain. Trimming took off 1 base at V and 4 bases at J, with 4 bases between the two ends. The CDR3 has 12 amino acids. Germline V gives CDR1 SGHTA, CDR2 FQGNSA. The chain's CDR3 is CASSLGITEAFF. The CDR3 nucleotides read TGTGCCAGCAGCTTAGGGATCACTGAAGCTTTCTTT.

This clonotype showed up many times. This rearrangement joins TRBV6-1 to TRBJ1-2, with TRBD1 as a possible D gene (6 bases). V lost 7 bases to trimming and J lost 3 bases, with 18 bases between them. The CDR3 covers 15 residues. Germline V gives CDR1 MNHNS, CDR2 SASEGT. Written as DNA, the CDR3 is TGTGCCAGCAACCCGGACAGACAATCTTACTATGGCTACACCTTC. Residues: CASNPDRQSYYGYTF.

This clonotype has only a few counts. The gene calls are TRBV6-1 and TRBJ2-1, with 12 bases matching TRBD2. CDR1 is MNHNS, CDR2 SASEGT, per germline. CDR3 size: 16 residues. Trimming removed 10 bases from V and 3 bases from J; junction bases left unmatched: 10. This CDR3 reads CATREGGLAGYNEQFF. The CDR3 DNA sequence: TGTGCCACCCGGGAAGGGGGACTAGCGGGCTACAATGAGCAGTTCTTC.

The table lists this clonotype with many counts. The chain links TRBV6-1 to TRBJ2-7; possibly TRBD1 for D (5 bases). The V end lost 6 bases, the J end lost 3 bases, and 9 bases lay between the germline ends. This CDR3 region has 12 residues. From germline, CDR1 is MNHNS and CDR2 SASEGT. CDR3: CASSGHRYEQYF. The CDR3 nucleotides are TGTGCCAGCAGCGGACATCGCTACGAGCAGTACTTC.

This clonotype was observed many times. The chain recombines TRBV20-1 with TRBJ2-1; 7 nucleotides align to TRBD1. This CDR3 is 13 amino acids long. The V gene end was trimmed by 3 bases and the J gene end by 3 bases; junction bases not matched to a gene: 2. The germline CDR1 and CDR2 sequences are DFQATT and SNEGSKA (reference sequence). The CDR3 DNA sequence: TGCAGTGCTAGGGGACAGAACTACAATGAGCAGTTCTTC. Its protein is CSARGQNYNEQFF.

This clonotype was counted many times. This chain uses TRBV7-9 with TRBJ2-1; weak D call: TRBD1 (6 bases). The length of the CDR3 is 15 residues. CDR1 SEHNR and CDR2 FQNEAQ come from the germline V gene (reference sequence). V was clipped by 6 bases and J by 0 bases, with 12 bases between them. This CDR3 reads CASSSRTDSYNEQFF. CDR3 DNA sequence: TGTGCCAGCAGTTCCCGGACAGACTCCTACAATGAGCAGTTCTTC.

In this sample, this clonotype turned up many times. The rearrangement links TRBV7-2 to TRBJ2-1, with a weak D call TRBD2 (6 bases). From germline, CDR1 is SGHTA and CDR2 FQGNSA. V lost 7 bases, J lost 4 bases, and 17 bases lay in between. The CDR3 sequence is 15 residues long. The CDR3: CASNLNSGNYNEQFF. The CDR3 nucleotides are TGTGCCAGCAACCTGAATAGCGGTAATTACAATGAGCAGTTCTTC.

This clonotype came up many times. The chain combines TRBV27 with TRBJ2-7; 15 nucleotides match TRBD2. The CDR3 runs 18 residues. J lost 1 base, V lost 5 bases, and 9 bases had no gene match. CDR1 and CDR2 from the germline V gene are MNHEY and SMNVEV (reference sequence). The CDR3 sequence is CASSTYGGLAGGSYEQYF. In nucleotides, the CDR3 is TGTGCCAGCAGTACCTACGGGGGACTAGCGGGAGGTTCCTACGAGCAGTACTTC.

This clonotype was seen many times. J is TRBJ2-1 and V is TRBV9; TRBD1 agrees at 9 bases. The ends lost 3 bases at V and 6 bases at J; junction bases unmatched: 7. Germline V lookup: CDR1 SGDLS, CDR2 YYNGEE. This CDR3 has 15 residues. This CDR3 is CASSDRDRVSNEQFF. The CDR3 DNA sequence: TGTGCCAGCAGCGACCGGGACAGGGTATCCAATGAGCAGTTCTTC. The variable domain in full, completed from reference TRBV9 and TRBJ2-1, reads DSGVTQTPKHLITATGQRVTLRCSPRSGDLSVYWYQQSLDQGLQFLIQYYNGEERAKGNILERFSAQQFPDLHSELNLSSLELGDSALYFCASSDRDRVSNEQFFGPGTRLTVL.

This clonotype was seen ten or more times. CDR3 coding DNA: TGCAGTGCAGAGGACTATGATTACAATGAGTGGCAGTTCTTC. Encoded protein: CSAEDYDYNEWQFF. The gene calls are TRBV20-1 and TRBJ2-1, with a tentative D call TRBD2 (6 bases). Germline loops: CDR1 DFQATT, CDR2 SNEGSKA (reference sequence). The length of the CDR3 is 14 residues. The V gene lost 6 bases and the J gene lost 12 bases, with 24 bases spanning the gap.